This T cell receptor beta chain was sequenced for a study of T-cell memory formation after mild COVID-19. Whole-study results and caveats: Shrinking CD4+ clones resided mostly in CM and EM, and CD8+ ones in EMRA.

TCRdb reprocessed the 5' RACE reads via MiXCR and lists one record per CDR3 protein. The sample consists of over 150,000 distinct CDR3 sequences, roughly a fifth of them appearing once. To note about this clonotype: Its antigen remains unknown.

V gave up 10 bases and J gave up 2 bases, with 15 bases separating them. The CDR3 has 14 amino acids. This receptor was obtained from an adult woman who had mild COVID-19 (a few samples of this study predate the infection). Cell type and time point are not known. Input material: PBMCs or a T cell subset sorted from them (not recorded which). The chain couples TRBV12-3 or TRBV12-4 to TRBJ2-1, with D possibly TRBD1 on 7 matching bases. CDR3 amino acids: CATSQGGPYNEQFF. The CDR3 DNA follows: TGTGCCACCTCGCAGGGGGGCCCCTACAATGAGCAGTTCTTC.